What follows are 24 T cell receptor beta chains derived from one specimen sequenced in a study of early T cells in non-severe SARS-CoV-2 infection. TCRdb redid the calling of the 5' RACE reads with MiXCR, one entry per CDR3 protein. The sample holds tens of thousands of distinct CDR3 sequences, 12% seen once. Input material: whole blood. Every receptor here comes from an adult who was a healthcare worker with PCR-confirmed SARS-CoV-2 infection or an uninfected control (not recorded which).

To note about this clonotype: This may stem from a read error, because a much larger clone lies one nucleotide away. Lacking the conserved final phenylalanine or tryptophan, this CDR3 likely reflects a read error. The gene calls are TRBV20-1 and TRBJ2-7; D is uncertain. CDR1 is DFQATT and CDR2 is SNEGSKA in the germline V gene (reference sequence). The CDR3 spans 14 residues. V dropped 5 bases and J dropped 0 bases, with 14 bases sitting between them. The CDR3 region has the DNA TGCAGTGCTCCCCGGGCCATCGGCTCCTACGAGCAGTACCTC. Protein: CSAPRAIGSYEQYL.

Only a few counts were recorded for this clonotype. The chain couples TRBV28 to TRBJ1-2; D is ambiguous. V dropped 3 bases and J dropped 4 bases, with 15 bases sitting between them. Germline assignment: CDR1 MDHEN and CDR2 SYDVKM. The CDR3 covers 15 residues. The CDR3 sequence: CASSLAQPRSYGYTF. CDR3 DNA: TGTGCCAGCAGTTTGGCCCAGCCCAGGAGCTATGGCTACACCTTC.

Many counts were recorded for this clonotype. The chain joins TRBV20-1 to TRBJ1-5; D gene ambiguous. Germline V gene sequence: CDR1 DFQATT, CDR2 SNEGSKA (reference sequence). The V gene lost 4 bases and the J gene lost 0 bases, with 7 bases spanning the gap. This CDR3 has 13 amino acids. For the CDR3, the DNA is TGCAGTGCTAAGGAGTATAGCAATCAGCCCCAGCATTTT. This translates into CSAKEYSNQPQHF.

This clonotype was seen many times. The CDR3 bases are TGTGCCAGCAGCTCCGGGACAGGGTATAAGGGCTACACCTTC. Translation gives CASSSGTGYKGYTF. This chain joins TRBV6-5 and TRBJ1-2; 9 bases fit TRBD1. J lost 8 bases, V lost 6 bases, and 10 bases had no gene match. There are 14 residues in the CDR3. Germline lookup yields CDR1 MNHEY and CDR2 SVGAGI.

The sample holds many counts of this clonotype. The chain joins TRBV7-9 to TRBJ1-1; 11 bases match TRBD1. The V gene's germline CDR1 is SEHNR and CDR2 FQNEAQ (reference sequence). The junction had 5 bases not matched to a gene; V was cut back by 5 bases and J by 0 bases. The CDR3 has 16 amino acids. The CDR3 bases are TGTGCCAGCAGCCCTAAGGACAGGGGGCTGAACACTGAAGCTTTCTTT. This translates into CASSPKDRGLNTEAFF.

The chain joins TRBV2 to TRBJ2-1; 10 bases are a match to TRBD1. The CDR3 is 15 residues long. Germline V lookup: CDR1 SNHLY, CDR2 FYNNEI. V gave up 5 bases and J gave up 10 bases; unmatched junction bases: 11. The CDR3 region has the DNA TGTGCCAGCAGTCAGGACAGGGGGACGGGTTCGGAGCAGTTCTTC. Residues: CASSQDRGTGSEQFF.

This clonotype was recorded a few times. This rearrangement joins TRBV20-1 to TRBJ2-1; D is possibly TRBD1 (5 bases). Germline lookup yields CDR1 DFQATT and CDR2 SNEGSKA (reference sequence). The V end lost 7 bases, the J end lost 2 bases, and 15 bases lay between the germline ends. The CDR3 loop spans 14 amino acids. This CDR3 is CSVPHRTTYNEQFF. The CDR3 DNA sequence: TGCAGTGTTCCGCACAGGACCACCTACAATGAGCAGTTCTTC.

The table lists this clonotype with a few counts. The chain links TRBV11-2 to TRBJ2-7; D not resolved. Germline V CDR1 and CDR2: SGHAT, FQNNGV. V lost 3 bases and J lost 0, with 12 bases in between. This CDR3 comprises 15 residues. Written as DNA, the CDR3 is TGTGCCAGCAGCTTCGGCCTGGACCCCTCCTACGAGCAGTACTTC. Translated, it gives CASSFGLDPSYEQYF.

The rearrangement uses TRBV9 and TRBJ1-2; D uncertain. CDR1 is SGDLS, CDR2 YYNGEE, per germline. Trimming removed 4 bases at V and 1 base at J, with 8 bases between. The length of the CDR3 is 13 residues. CDR3 nucleotides: TGTGCCAGCAGCAAAGGGAGTAACTATGGCTACACCTTC. It codes for CASSKGSNYGYTF.

Many counts were recorded for this clonotype. The rearrangement links TRBV7-2 to TRBJ2-1, with a weak D call TRBD1 (6 bases). This CDR3 comprises 13 residues. V was cut by 2 bases and J by 8 bases, with 10 bases left in between. The germline V gene has CDR1 SGHTA and CDR2 FQGNSA. The CDR3 spells CASSLQPGDEQFF. CDR3 coding DNA: TGTGCCAGCAGCTTACAGCCAGGGGATGAGCAGTTCTTC.

This clonotype was recorded a few times. V usage is TRBV11-2 and J usage is TRBJ2-4, with D perhaps matching TRBD2 (6 bases). The germline gives CDR1 SGHAT, CDR2 FQNNGV. Trimming shortened V by 3 bases and J by 2 bases, and 11 bases separated the two germline ends. This CDR3 region has 15 residues. CDR3 loop: CASSFGGVTKNIQYF. The CDR3 bases are TGTGCCAGCAGCTTTGGCGGGGTAACCAAAAACATTCAGTACTTC.

This clonotype was detected a few times. The CDR3 loop is CSARDPTSGRKTQYF. As DNA, the CDR3 is TGCAGTGCTAGAGATCCCACTAGCGGGAGAAAGACCCAGTACTTC. This chain joins TRBV20-1 and TRBJ2-5, with 11 nucleotides matching TRBD2. The V and J ends lost 0 bases and 6 bases, in that order; junction bases with no gene match: 6. Germline-derived CDR1 and CDR2 are DFQATT and SNEGSKA (reference sequence). The CDR3 is made up of 15 amino acids.

This clonotype turned up a few times. This rearrangement joins TRBV29-1 to TRBJ2-3, with 9 bases matching TRBD1. Trimming cost V 7 bases and J 4 bases; bases outside gene matches: 6. CDR1 and CDR2 from the germline V gene are SQVTM and ANQGSEA. This CDR3 is built from 13 residues. The DNA for the CDR3 is TGCAGCGCCCCGACAGGGGGGGCAGATACGCAGTATTTT. Translation gives CSAPTGGADTQYF.

This clonotype was counted only a few times. V usage is TRBV3-1 and J usage is TRBJ2-7; D perhaps matches TRBD1 (5 bases). The CDR3 is 13 amino acids. V lost 2 bases and J 9 bases, leaving 14 bases between the germline ends. The germline V gene encodes CDR1 LGHDT and CDR2 YNNKEL (reference sequence). CDR3 sequence: CASSQRSRQGQYF. CDR3 DNA sequence: TGTGCCAGCAGCCAACGGAGCCGGCAGGGGCAGTACTTC.

This chain links TRBV20-1 with TRBJ1-4; D remains ambiguous. This CDR3 is 12 amino acids long. V lost 4 bases, J lost 6 bases, and 9 bases lay in between. Germline V CDR1 and CDR2: DFQATT, SNEGSKA (reference sequence). The CDR3 DNA follows: TGCAGTGCTATGGCTCGAGATGAAAAACTGTTTTTT. Translating it yields CSAMARDEKLFF.

This clonotype was found a few times. The rearrangement joins TRBV13 to TRBJ1-1; unclear D gene. Trimming removed 0 bases at V and 4 bases at J, with 18 bases between. CDR3 size: 17 residues. Germline V gene sequence: CDR1 PRHDT, CDR2 FYEKMQ (reference sequence). CDR3 loop: CASSLGRTAKGTTEAFF. CDR3 nucleotide sequence: TGTGCCAGCAGCTTAGGCCGGACGGCAAAGGGTACCACTGAAGCTTTCTTT.

CDR3 sequence reads: CSAITSLDWGEQFF. The CDR3 coding sequence is TGCAGTGCTATTACCTCTCTAGATTGGGGTGAGCAGTTCTTC. The chain combines TRBV20-1 with TRBJ2-1; D not resolved. Trimming removed 4 bases from V and 9 bases from J, with 19 bases in between. There are 14 residues in the CDR3. Germline CDR1 and CDR2: DFQATT and SNEGSKA (reference sequence).

In this sample, this clonotype turned up many times. The chain has TRBV5-1 and TRBJ2-7; possible D gene TRBD1, 6 bases. CDR1 is SGHRS and CDR2 is YFSETQ in the germline V gene. V was pared by 3 bases and J by 2 bases, with 12 bases between. The CDR3 is 14 amino acids. The DNA for the CDR3 is TGCGCCAGCAGCTCGGACAGCACAACCTACGAGCAGTACTTC. Amino acid sequence: CASSSDSTTYEQYF. Full variable domain (rest looked up from reference TRBV5-1 and TRBJ2-7): KAGVTQTPRYLIKTRGQQVTLSCSPISGHRSVSWYQQTPGQGLQFLFEYFSETQRNKGNFPGRFSGRQFSNSRSEMNVSTLELGDSALYLCASSSDSTTYEQYFGPGTRLTVT.

This sequence joins TRBV3-1 and TRBJ2-7; a weak D match, TRBD2 (7 bases). This CDR3 contains 15 residues. Trimming took off 1 base at V and 2 bases at J, with 12 bases between the two ends. In germline, CDR1 is LGHDT, CDR2 YNNKEL (reference sequence). For the CDR3, the DNA is TGTGCCAGCAGCCAAGTGGGCGGGGGCCCCTACGAGCAGTACTTC. Translated: CASSQVGGGPYEQYF.

This clonotype was counted at least ten times. This chain connects TRBV5-4 to TRBJ2-5; no firm D call. Germline loops: CDR1 SGHNT, CDR2 YYREEE (reference sequence). This CDR3 is built from 13 residues. Trimming took off 0 bases at V and 3 bases at J, with 6 bases between the two ends. The CDR3 region has the DNA TGTGCCAGCAGCTTGGGGGCAAAAGAGACCCAGTACTTC. This sequence encodes CASSLGAKETQYF.

This clonotype was counted at least ten times. The chain recombines TRBV11-2 with TRBJ2-7; unclear D gene. V was shortened by 1 base and J by 5 bases, with 9 bases between the two germline ends. The V gene's germline CDR1 is SGHAT and CDR2 FQNNGV. The CDR3 runs 13 residues. The CDR3 loop reads CASSLVTGHEQYF. The CDR3 nucleotides are TGTGCCAGCAGCTTAGTTACGGGTCACGAGCAGTACTTC.

This clonotype was counted ten times or more. The chain is built from TRBV20-1 and TRBJ2-5; 10 nucleotides agree with TRBD2. The germline gives CDR1 DFQATT, CDR2 SNEGSKA (reference sequence). Trimming removed 3 bases from V and 1 base from J; junction bases left unmatched: 5. The CDR3 extends over 15 amino acids. This CDR3 reads CSASTSGTTQETQYF. DNA for the CDR3: TGCAGTGCTAGTACTAGCGGGACTACCCAAGAGACCCAGTACTTC.

The V call is TRBV7-8, the J call TRBJ2-7, with TRBD2 matching 12 bases. This CDR3 comprises 18 residues. V shed 0 bases, J shed 2 bases, and the junction held 8 bases outside the gene matches. Germline lookup yields CDR1 SGHVS and CDR2 FQNEAQ. CDR3 protein: CASSLAGTSGRWPYEQYF. CDR3 nucleotides: TGTGCCAGCAGCTTAGCAGGAACTAGCGGGAGGTGGCCCTACGAGCAGTACTTC. Complete variable domain (other parts from reference TRBV7-8 and TRBJ2-7): GAGVSQSPRYKVAKRGQDVALRCDPISGHVSLFWYQQALGQGPEFLTYFQNEAQLDKSGLPSDRFFAERPEGSVSTLKIQRTQQEDSAVYLCASSLAGTSGRWPYEQYFGPGTRLTVT.

The genes are TRBV29-1 and TRBJ2-1; D not resolved. The CDR3 is 10 residues long. The V gene lost 7 bases and the J gene lost 4 bases, with 5 bases spanning the gap. Germline values: CDR1 SQVTM, CDR2 ANQGSEA. The CDR3 bases are TGCAGCGCTCTTTACAATGAGCAGTTCTTC. This sequence encodes CSALYNEQFF.